A selection of T cell receptor beta chains follows, all from one sample in a study of vaccination and CD4 T cells after COVID-19. No antigen has been identified for these receptors. TCRdb re-called the PCR reads with MiXCR, one entry per CDR3 protein. The sample yields around 26,000 distinct CDR3 sequences, roughly 70% seen once. Sequences were derived from CD4+ T cells from blood, cultured in vitro, sampled after SARS-CoV-2 vaccination. The origin of the receptors is a human donor who received a COVID-19 vaccine. Both conserved end residues are part of each CDR3. A D gene is named only where the DNA matches it firmly. Where a row states a size, it is once, few, many or the class of an expanded clone; other rows omit it.

j_gene | d_gene | abundance | v_gene | CDR3nt | CDR3aa
TRBJ1-4 | . | . | TRBV5-1 | TGCGCCAGCAGCTTGGTCCCAGGTGAAAAACTGTTTTTT | CASSLVPGEKLFF
TRBJ2-7 | . | . | TRBV4-2 | TGTGCCAGCAGCCAAGTCTTGCCAGGGGTCCACGAGCAGTACTTC | CASSQVLPGVHEQYF
TRBJ2-7 | . | . | TRBV5-4 | TGTGCCAGCAGCCTAAGTGGGGGGAACGAGCAGTACTTC | CASSLSGGNEQYF
TRBJ1-1 | . | . | TRBV21-1 | TGTGCCAGCAGCAAAAGGACAGTCACTGAAGCTTTCTTT | CASSKRTVTEAFF
TRBJ1-2 | . | . | TRBV19 | TGTGCCAGCTATACTTGGGCTGAAGAATATGGCCACACCTTC | CASYTWAEEYGHTF
TRBJ2-4 | TRBD2 | . | TRBV5-1 | TGCGCCAGCAGCTTTAGCGGGGAGCGTGGAAACATTCAGTACTTC | CASSFSGERGNIQYF
TRBJ2-2 | TRBD1 | . | TRBV19 | TGTGCCAGTAGTATCCGGCAGGGGGCAAACGGGGAGCTGTTTTTT | CASSIRQGANGELFF
TRBJ2-1 | . | . | TRBV7-9 | TGTGCCAGCAGCTTAAGTACTCTAGGGGGGTACAATGAGCAGTTCTTC | CASSLSTLGGYNEQFF
TRBJ2-3 | . | . | TRBV7-9 | TGTGCCATCAAAGACCCCCGGGCCCTGGATACGCAGTATTTT | CAIKDPRALDTQYF
TRBJ1-6 | . | . | TRBV27 | TGTGCCAGCAGTTTATCTTTTGAGGGAAGGACACCCCTCCACTTT | CASSLSFEGRTPLHF
TRBJ2-5 | . | . | TRBV24-1 | TGTGCCACGAGTGAGGGGTGGGGTGAGACCCAGTACTTC | CATSEGWGETQYF
TRBJ2-2 | . | . | TRBV5-5 | TGTGCCAGCAGCTTGCATGGTGGGCACACCGGGGAGCTGTTTTTT | CASSLHGGHTGELFF
TRBJ2-5 | . | . | TRBV10-2 | TGCGCCAGCACCGATCGGGGAGTCGGGGAGACCCAGTACTTC | CASTDRGVGETQYF
TRBJ1-5 | TRBD1 | . | TRBV28 | TGTGCCAGCAGTTTAATAGGGGGCTTACAGCCCCAGCATTTT | CASSLIGGLQPQHF
TRBJ2-1 | . | . | TRBV9 | TGTGCCAGCAGCGTAGATGGGGGGCCTTTCAATGAGCAGTTCTTC | CASSVDGGPFNEQFF
TRBJ1-1 | TRBD1 | . | TRBV30 | TGTGCCTGGAGTCCCGGGACAGACCCTTTCTTT | CAWSPGTDPFF
TRBJ2-3 | TRBD2 | . | TRBV6-1 | TGTGCCAGCAGCCACGGGACTAGCGGGGGGGCAGGAGATACGCAGTATTTT | CASSHGTSGGAGDTQYF
TRBJ1-2 | . | . | TRBV10-3 | TGTGCCATCAAACCCCCCAGGCCCCTTACAGGCGGCTACACCTTC | CAIKPPRPLTGGYTF
TRBJ2-7 | . | . | TRBV30 | TGTGCCTGGAGTGTAGGGTTTTACTCCTACGAGCAGTACTTC | CAWSVGFYSYEQYF
TRBJ1-1 | . | . | TRBV6-1 | TGTGCCAGCAGTGATCCGGGGCTAGGGAGCACTGAAGCTTTCTTT | CASSDPGLGSTEAFF
TRBJ1-4 | TRBD1 | . | TRBV12-3/TRBV12-4 | TGTGCCAGCAGTTGGGGGACAGCCGCAACTAATGAAAAACTGTTTTTT | CASSWGTAATNEKLFF
TRBJ1-1 | TRBD1 | few | TRBV20-1 | TGCAGTGCTAGGACAGGGGGCGCTTATACCCCTGAAGCTTTCTTT | CSARTGGAYTPEAFF
TRBJ1-2 | TRBD1 | few | TRBV7-8 | TGTGCCAGCAGCGCCGGGACAGAGCCCTATGGCTACACCTTC | CASSAGTEPYGYTF
TRBJ2-3 | . | . | TRBV20-1 | TGCAGTGCTAGCCCGGGGGGCCCGCCAGATACGCAGTATTTT | CSASPGGPPDTQYF
TRBJ2-5 | TRBD2 | . | TRBV19 | TGTGCCAGTAGTATACAGCGGGGACCGCAAGAGACCCAGTACTTC | CASSIQRGPQETQYF
TRBJ1-6 | TRBD1 | once | TRBV12-3/TRBV12-4 | TGTGCCAGCAGCACGACAGGGAACAATAATTCACCCCTCCACTTT | CASSTTGNNNSPLHF
TRBJ2-3 | TRBD1 | once | TRBV5-1 | TGCGCCAGCAGCTTGGTGCAGGGGGCGGGCGATACGCAGTATTTT | CASSLVQGAGDTQYF
TRBJ2-7 | . | . | TRBV30 | TGTGCCTGGAGTGCCCCGGGGGCCCCTCCCTACGAGCAGTACTTC | CAWSAPGAPPYEQYF
TRBJ1-1 | . | . | TRBV12-3/TRBV12-4 | TGTGCCAGCAGACCTAGGACTATGAACACTGAAGCTTTCTTT | CASRPRTMNTEAFF
TRBJ1-2 | . | few | TRBV6-1 | TGTGCCAGCAGTCGACAGGAGGGGAACTATGGCTACACCTTC | CASSRQEGNYGYTF